This T cell receptor beta chain derives from a study of blood T cell repertoires in COVID-19. This clone was detected only once. Profiling relied on immunoSEQ multiplex PCR, and the TCRdb table lists in-frame clones only, not all of them. The data show some 150,000 clones, with 75% to 85% seen just once and under 0.75% held by the top ten. Germline V gene data show CDR1 as MNHEY and CDR2 as SVGEGT. The CDR3 is 15 residues long. V was trimmed by 3 bases and J by 3 bases, leaving 15 bases between them. The TCR was taken from a man aged 60 to 75 with acute or convalescent COVID-19. Sequenced input: peripheral blood. V gene TRBV6-2 or TRBV6-3 combines with J gene TRBJ2-7; possibly TRBD2 for D (5 bases). The CDR3 region is CASSYSTSSYYEQYF. The CDR3 bases are TGTGCCAGCAGTTATTCCACTAGTTCCTACTACGAGCAGTACTTC.